These 21 T cell receptor beta chains were sequenced from one sample in a study of blood T cell repertoires in COVID-19 (dated by TCRdb to the early 2020s). The library was produced with the immunoSEQ multiplex PCR assay. TCRdb holds this immuneACCESS table with in-frame rearrangements only. Some clones are missing; in checked studies, unresolved V genes explain under half, and the rest has no known cause. This sample comprises about 210,000 clones, approximately 80% of them detected only once. The ten largest clones capture approximately 9% of the sample. Sequenced sample: PBMCs or T cells enriched from blood (not recorded which). These receptors were obtained from a woman between 45 and 60 years old with acute COVID-19.

The V call is TRBV19, the J call TRBJ1-5, with 7 nucleotides matching TRBD1. Per germline, CDR1 LNHDA and CDR2 SQIVND (reference sequence). The CDR3 length is 15 residues. V dropped 3 bases and J dropped 7; count of bases not matched to a gene: 9. The CDR3 nucleotides are TGTGCCAGTAGTATCCGGGACAGTCCCGACCAGCCCCAGCATTTT. It is translated as CASSIRDSPDQPQHF. Looking up the rest from reference TRBV19 and TRBJ1-5 gives the full variable domain: DGGITQSPKYLFRKEGQNVTLSCEQNLNHDAMYWYRQDPGQGLRLIYYSQIVNDFQKGDIAEGYSVSREKKESFPLTVTSAQKNPTAFYLCASSIRDSPDQPQHFGDGTRLSIL.

The rearrangement uses TRBV6-4 and TRBJ1-2; no reliable D call. V lost 3 bases and J lost 2, with 13 bases in between. Germline V lookup: CDR1 MRHNA, CDR2 SNTAGT. The CDR3 has 15 residues. CDR3: CASSDGIGENYGYTF. CDR3 bases: TGTGCCAGCAGTGATGGTATTGGAGAGAACTATGGCTACACCTTC.

The chain couples TRBV28 to TRBJ2-3, with 7 bases fitting TRBD2. This CDR3 comprises 14 residues. Trimming took 10 bases from V and 0 from J; bases not matched to a gene: 7. Germline-derived CDR1 and CDR2 are MDHEN and SYDVKM. The CDR3 DNA follows: TGTGCCACCGAGCCTAGCGGTAGCACAGATACGCAGTATTTT. It translates to CATEPSGSTDTQYF.

CDR3 loop: CASSPSVNTEAFF. As DNA, the CDR3 is TGCGCCAGCAGCCCCTCCGTGAACACTGAAGCTTTCTTT. The V gene is TRBV5-1, the J gene TRBJ1-1; D gene ambiguous. Per the germline V gene, CDR1 is SGHRS and CDR2 is YFSETQ. This CDR3 comprises 13 residues. Trimming removed 4 bases from V and 0 bases from J, with 7 bases in between.

The chain links TRBV11-2 to TRBJ2-2; no clear D. This CDR3 contains 15 residues. V lost 5 bases and J lost 2, with 12 bases in between. Germline assignment: CDR1 SGHAT and CDR2 FQNNGV. CDR3 loop: CASSRGRVNTGELFF. The CDR3 bases are TGTGCCAGCAGCCGCGGAAGAGTAAACACCGGGGAGCTGTTTTTT.

This chain connects TRBV19 to TRBJ1-5; possibly TRBD1 for D (6 bases). Germline V gene sequence: CDR1 LNHDA, CDR2 SQIVND (reference sequence). The CDR3 extends over 14 amino acids. Deletions cut 3 bases from V and 6 bases from J, with 12 bases between. Here the CDR3 DNA reads TGTGCCAGTAGTATGGTACAGGGAAGTCAGCCCCAGCATTTT. It codes for CASSMVQGSQPQHF.

As DNA, the CDR3 is TGTGCCAGCAGGAACCGGGACAGGGGTAACTACGAGCAGTACTTC. This translates into CASRNRDRGNYEQYF. V and J are TRBV6-5 and TRBJ2-7; 10 nucleotides align to TRBD1. V shed 6 bases and J 3 bases; nucleotides not matched to a gene: 8. The length of the CDR3 is 15 residues. Germline V gene data show CDR1 as MNHEY and CDR2 as SVGAGI.

The chain is built from TRBV7-8 and TRBJ2-5, with D tentatively TRBD1 (6 bases). V gave up 5 bases and J gave up 4 bases, with 23 bases separating them. The CDR3 has 17 amino acids. The germline V gene has CDR1 SGHVS and CDR2 FQNEAQ. DNA for the CDR3: TGTGCCAGCAGCAACCCCCCGTTGAGGGGGACCCGAGAGACCCAGTACTTC. Translating gives CASSNPPLRGTRETQYF.

This chain links TRBV3-1 (or the pseudogene TRBV3-2) with TRBJ2-2, with a possible D match to TRBD2 (6 bases). In germline, CDR1 is LGHDT, CDR2 YNNKEL (reference sequence). V lost 4 bases and J lost 1, with 13 bases in between. The CDR3 covers 16 residues. The CDR3 here is CASSLLRRGNTGELFF. The DNA for the CDR3 is TGTGCCAGCAGCCTCTTAAGGAGGGGGAACACCGGGGAGCTGTTTTTT.

A few counts support this clone. The chain is built from TRBV7-9 and TRBJ1-6; no clear D. This CDR3 is 13 amino acids long. Looked up from germline, CDR1 is SEHNR and CDR2 is FQNEAQ (reference sequence). V gave up 2 bases and J gave up 8 bases, with 7 bases separating them. The CDR3 spells CASSLSADSPLHF. In nucleotides, the CDR3 is TGTGCCAGCAGCTTATCAGCGGATTCACCCCTCCACTTT.

This clone was seen more than once but under ten times. CDR3 DNA sequence: TGTGCCAGTAGTGCCAGGGAATCGTCTCAGCCCCAGCATTTT. The encoded protein is CASSARESSQPQHF. The chain joins TRBV19 to TRBJ1-5, with D maybe TRBD1 (5 bases). In germline, CDR1 is LNHDA, CDR2 SQIVND (reference sequence). The CDR3 loop spans 14 amino acids. V lost 5 bases to trimming and J lost 6 bases, with 14 bases between them.

This sequence joins TRBV19 and TRBJ2-3; weak D call: TRBD1 (6 bases). The CDR3 covers 15 residues. V lost 7 bases and J 5 bases, leaving 19 bases between the germline ends. CDR1 and CDR2 from the germline V gene are LNHDA and SQIVND (reference sequence). DNA for the CDR3: TGTGCCAGTACCGATGCGAATAGGGGGAGAGATACGCAGTATTTT. Amino acid sequence: CASTDANRGRDTQYF.

CDR3 in DNA: TGTGCCAGCAGGCCGGGACAGCAAGAGACCCAGTACTTC. Translated, it gives CASRPGQQETQYF. The rearrangement links TRBV11-3 to TRBJ2-5, with 7 bases identical to TRBD1. This CDR3 contains 13 residues. J was trimmed by 2 bases and V by 6 bases; bases with no gene match: 3. The germline CDR1 and CDR2 sequences are SGHNT and YENEEA.

Notes on this clone: The same CDR3 can be traced to other DNA sequences in this sample. Here the CDR3 DNA reads TGTGCCAGCAGTTATAGCGGCGGGGGGCAGAATGAAAAACTGTTTTTT. Its translation is CASSYSGGGQNEKLFF. The V and J genes are TRBV6-5 and TRBJ1-4; possible D gene TRBD1, 6 bases. This CDR3 contains 16 residues. The V gene's germline CDR1 is MNHEY and CDR2 SVGAGI. Deletions cut 3 bases from V and 5 bases from J, with 16 bases between.

J is TRBJ2-2 and V is TRBV7-7; 11 bases map to TRBD2. The germline gives CDR1 SSHAT, CDR2 FNYEAQ (reference sequence). The CDR3 extends over 17 amino acids. After removal of 1 base from V and 5 bases from J, the junction contained 6 bases not matched to a gene. The CDR3 region is CASSLGGPSGRTGELFF. The CDR3, as DNA: TGTGCCAGCAGCTTAGGGGGCCCTAGCGGGAGGACCGGGGAGCTGTTTTTT.

V and J are TRBV7-9 and TRBJ1-4; D gene uncertain. Germline CDR1 and CDR2: SEHNR and FQNEAQ (reference sequence). The germline V and J ends were trimmed by 0 bases and 5 bases, with 10 bases remaining between them. The CDR3 is 15 amino acids. The CDR3 DNA follows: TGTGCCAGCAGCTTAGCGCAGACGGAGAATGAAAAACTGTTTTTT. It translates to CASSLAQTENEKLFF.

This chain connects TRBV10-3 to TRBJ2-5, with D perhaps TRBD2 (6 bases). Trimming pared 4 bases from V and 5 bases from J, leaving 23 bases between. The CDR3 length is 17 residues. CDR1 ENHRY and CDR2 SYGVKD come from the germline V gene. The CDR3 coding sequence is TGTGCCATCAGTGCCGAAACCGGGACTCCCTCGGGGGAGACCCAGTACTTC. Translation: CAISAETGTPSGETQYF.

This clone was seen once. The V gene is TRBV5-1, the J gene TRBJ2-6, with D unclear. Germline V gene lookup returns CDR1 SGHRS and CDR2 YFSETQ. The CDR3 has 18 residues. V was shortened by 1 base and J by 1 base, with 15 bases between the two germline ends. The CDR3 coding sequence is TGCGCCAGCAGCTTGTTTACTCCGGGTAGTTCTGGGGCCAACGTCCTGACTTTC. This codes for CASSLFTPGSSGANVLTF.

The J gene is TRBJ1-4, the V gene TRBV29-1; D is possibly TRBD1 (6 bases). The germline gives CDR1 SQVTM, CDR2 ANQGSEA. The CDR3 has 15 residues. V shed 5 bases and J shed 3 bases, with 16 bases lying between them. The CDR3 is CSVSQGGGPNEKLFF. DNA for the CDR3: TGCAGCGTTTCCCAAGGGGGGGGGCCTAATGAAAAACTGTTTTTT.

V is TRBV11-2 and J is TRBJ2-3; D perhaps matches TRBD2 (6 bases). From germline, CDR1 is SGHAT and CDR2 FQNNGV. There are 15 residues in the CDR3. The germline V and J ends were trimmed by 7 bases and 6 bases, with 20 bases remaining between them. CDR3 in DNA: TGTGCCAGCACCCTCTCCCCCGGGAGCGCCGATACGCAGTATTTT. Translated, it gives CASTLSPGSADTQYF.

V is TRBV5-1 and J is TRBJ2-4; 7 positions match TRBD1. The germline V gene encodes CDR1 SGHRS and CDR2 YFSETQ. V dropped 4 bases and J dropped 7; count of bases not matched to a gene: 8. The CDR3 is made up of 14 amino acids. The CDR3 loop reads CASSPQGFGNIQYF. The CDR3 nucleotides are TGCGCCAGCAGCCCACAGGGGTTTGGGAACATTCAGTACTTC.